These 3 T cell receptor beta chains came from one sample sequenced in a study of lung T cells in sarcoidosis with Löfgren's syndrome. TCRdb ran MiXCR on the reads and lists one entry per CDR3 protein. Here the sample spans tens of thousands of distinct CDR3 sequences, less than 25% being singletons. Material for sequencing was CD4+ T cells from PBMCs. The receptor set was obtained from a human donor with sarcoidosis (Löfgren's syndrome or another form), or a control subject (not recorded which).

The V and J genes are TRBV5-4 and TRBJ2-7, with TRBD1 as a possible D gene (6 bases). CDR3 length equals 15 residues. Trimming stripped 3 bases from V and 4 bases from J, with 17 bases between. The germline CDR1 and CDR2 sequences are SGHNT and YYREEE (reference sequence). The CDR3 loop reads CASSSRTVARYEQYF. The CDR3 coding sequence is TGTGCCAGCAGCTCCAGGACAGTGGCCCGTTACGAGCAGTACTTC.

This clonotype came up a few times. The CDR3 sequence is CASRERQGGNQPQHF. The CDR3 DNA follows: TGTGCCAGCAGAGAGAGACAGGGAGGCAATCAGCCCCAGCATTTT. The chain recombines TRBV2 with TRBJ1-5; 7 bases align to TRBD1. This CDR3 region has 15 residues. Trimming removed 6 bases from V and 2 bases from J; junction bases left unmatched: 7. In germline, CDR1 is SNHLY, CDR2 FYNNEI.

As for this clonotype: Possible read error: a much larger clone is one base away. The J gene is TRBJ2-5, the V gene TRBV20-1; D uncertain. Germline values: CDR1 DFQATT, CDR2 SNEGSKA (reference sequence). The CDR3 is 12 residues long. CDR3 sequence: CGASGTAETQYF. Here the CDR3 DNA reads TGCGGTGCTAGTGGTACAGCAGAGACCCAGTACTTC.